Presented here are 30 T cell receptor beta chains from one specimen sequenced in a study of identical twins. One entry per CDR3 protein results from TCRdb running MiXCR on the 5' RACE reads. This sample has under 900,000 distinct CDR3 sequences, with 9% to 15% found just once. These data were also reused for a study on yellow fever vaccine responses in identical twins.

The sequencing sample was made of PBMCs. These receptor sequences come from a woman between 18 and 29 years old in good health.

This clonotype has more than one count but fewer than ten. The chain couples TRBV7-9 to TRBJ2-2; D is ambiguous. Per the germline V gene, CDR1 is SEHNR and CDR2 is FQNEAQ (reference sequence). V was cut by 0 bases and J by 5 bases, with 10 bases left in between. The CDR3 is made up of 15 amino acids. The CDR3 DNA reads as TGTGCCAGCAGCTTAGCGTTGACCGCTACCGGGGAGCTGTTTTTT. Protein product: CASSLALTATGELFF.

This clonotype was picked up a small number of times. This sequence joins TRBV2 and TRBJ1-1, with D tentatively TRBD1 (5 bases). The CDR3 sequence is 14 residues long. Germline assignment: CDR1 SNHLY and CDR2 FYNNEI. V was cut by 7 bases and J by 2 bases, with 14 bases left in between. The CDR3 DNA sequence: TGTGCCAGCACCGGTGGGGGTCCTAACACTGAAGCTTTCTTT. Its translation: CASTGGGPNTEAFF.

The gene calls are TRBV6-5 and TRBJ2-2, with D unresolved. The CDR3 has 15 amino acids. Between the trimmed V and J ends, which lost 2 bases and 2 bases, there was a span of 9 bases. Germline V gives CDR1 MNHEY, CDR2 SVGAGI. The CDR3 loop reads CASSYVPVNTGELFF. CDR3 coding DNA: TGTGCCAGCAGTTACGTCCCGGTAAACACCGGGGAGCTGTTTTTT.

This clonotype appeared a few times. The chain recombines TRBV7-9 with TRBJ2-1; 7 bases are a match to TRBD1. Germline V gene data show CDR1 as SEHNR and CDR2 as FQNEAQ (reference sequence). CDR3 length: 15 residues. The trim removed 1 base at V and 4 bases at J, leaving 4 bases unmatched. CDR3 residues: CASSLGRDRYNEQFF. The CDR3 nucleotides read TGTGCCAGCAGCTTAGGAAGGGACAGATACAATGAGCAGTTCTTC. Supplemented by reference TRBV7-9 and TRBJ2-1, the full variable domain reads DTGVSQNPRHKITKRGQNVTFRCDPISEHNRLYWYRQTLGQGPEFLTYFQNEAQLEKSRLLSDRFSAERPKGSFSTLEIQRTEQGDSAMYLCASSLGRDRYNEQFFGPGTRLTVL.

In this sample, this clonotype turned up a few times. This chain connects TRBV5-1 to TRBJ2-1; weak D call: TRBD1 (6 bases). Germline values: CDR1 SGHRS, CDR2 YFSETQ. The CDR3 consists of 15 residues. Trimming took off 4 bases at V and 1 base at J, with 12 bases between the two ends. Written as DNA, the CDR3 is TGCGCCAGCAGCGTGACAGGCCCATCCTACAATGAGCAGTTCTTC. It specifies CASSVTGPSYNEQFF.

The chain joins TRBV7-9 to TRBJ1-1; D is ambiguous. The CDR3 contains 13 residues. Germline V gives CDR1 SEHNR, CDR2 FQNEAQ (reference sequence). The V and J ends lost 5 bases and 6 bases respectively, with 13 bases between them. The CDR3 loop reads CASSPTRGSEAFF. CDR3 in DNA: TGTGCCAGCAGCCCCACCCGGGGATCTGAAGCTTTCTTT. Variable domain in full (rest from reference TRBV7-9 and TRBJ1-1): DTGVSQNPRHKITKRGQNVTFRCDPISEHNRLYWYRQTLGQGPEFLTYFQNEAQLEKSRLLSDRFSAERPKGSFSTLEIQRTEQGDSAMYLCASSPTRGSEAFFGQGTRLTVV.

This clonotype was counted at least ten times. The DNA for the CDR3 is TGTGCCAGCAGCTTAGCGCAACCGGGACTAGCGGGAGGCACAGATACGCAGTATTTT. Translating it yields CASSLAQPGLAGGTDTQYF. The chain is built from TRBV7-2 and TRBJ2-3, with 14 nucleotides matching TRBD2. The CDR3 sequence is 19 residues long. From germline, CDR1 is SGHTA and CDR2 FQGNSA. The V and J ends lost 0 bases and 1 base, in that order; junction bases with no gene match: 6.

This rearrangement joins TRBV27 to TRBJ1-1; D gene unclear. CDR1 and CDR2 from the germline V gene are MNHEY and SMNVEV (reference sequence). The CDR3 contains 13 residues. Trimming took 5 bases from V and 1 from J, leaving 8 bases between them. The CDR3 bases are TGTGCCAGCAGTAAGACCCCGAACACTGAAGCTTTCTTT. Its protein product is CASSKTPNTEAFF.

The chain has TRBV20-1 and TRBJ2-5; D is unresolved. CDR3 size: 11 residues. V lost 5 bases to trimming and J lost 1 base, with 5 bases between them. Germline CDR1 DFQATT, CDR2 SNEGSKA (reference sequence). As DNA, the CDR3 is TGCAGTGCTGACACCCAAGAGACCCAGTACTTC. Translating gives CSADTQETQYF.

The chain is built from TRBV7-8 and TRBJ2-1; TRBD2 matches 12 bases. J gave up 9 bases and V 5 bases, and 8 bases lay outside the gene matches. The CDR3 has 15 residues. CDR1 and CDR2 from the germline V gene are SGHVS and FQNEAQ. CDR3 protein: CASSLRTSGIGEQFF. DNA of the CDR3: TGTGCCAGCAGCCTCCGGACTAGCGGGATCGGTGAGCAGTTCTTC.

This clonotype has just a few counts. This rearrangement joins TRBV5-1 to TRBJ1-1; 9 positions agree with TRBD1. This CDR3 spans 15 amino acids. Germline CDR1 SGHRS, CDR2 YFSETQ. With V trimmed by 0 bases and J by 6 bases, 6 bases remained unmatched. The CDR3 loop is CASSLEGQGTSEAFF. In DNA, the CDR3 is TGCGCCAGCAGCTTGGAGGGACAGGGAACTTCTGAAGCTTTCTTT.

This clonotype has more than one count but fewer than ten. The rearrangement links TRBV29-1 to TRBJ2-1; 7 nucleotides line up with TRBD1. Germline assignment: CDR1 SQVTM and CDR2 ANQGSEA. The CDR3 totals 14 residues. V lost 3 bases, J lost 6 bases, and 8 bases stayed unmatched. Here the CDR3 reads CSVERQGVGNEQFF. In DNA form, the CDR3 reads TGCAGCGTTGAGCGTCAGGGGGTAGGCAATGAGCAGTTCTTC.

There are many counts of this clonotype. This chain uses TRBV7-9 with TRBJ1-2; D ambiguous. CDR3 length: 13 residues. V lost 4 bases to trimming and J lost 2 bases, with 8 bases between them. Looked up from germline, CDR1 is SEHNR and CDR2 is FQNEAQ (reference sequence). Written as DNA, the CDR3 is TGTGCCAGCAGCTCCCAGCCCAACTATGGCTACACCTTC. Its translation is CASSSQPNYGYTF.

The gene calls are TRBV27 and TRBJ2-1; 9 bases map to TRBD1. Germline CDR1 reads MNHEY; CDR2 reads SMNVEV (reference sequence). This CDR3 is built from 13 residues. Germline trimming cut 5 bases from V and 7 bases from J; bases unmatched to any gene: 3. This chain's CDR3 is CASSTGGWNEQFF. In DNA, the CDR3 is TGTGCCAGCAGTACAGGGGGCTGGAATGAGCAGTTCTTC.

This clonotype was observed a few times. One end of the junction fails to match germline, which may point to a read error. The chain employs TRBV10-3 and TRBJ1-6; D call uncertain. The CDR3 is 14 residues long. In germline, CDR1 is ENHRY, CDR2 SYGVKD. The CDR3 loop is CAISDTGVGSPLHF. The CDR3 DNA follows: TGCGCCATCAGTGATACTGGGGTCGGCTCACCCCTCCACTTT.

The genes are TRBV10-3 and TRBJ2-7; 14 bases are shared with TRBD2. The CDR3 is made up of 16 amino acids. The J segment lost 4 bases and the V segment lost 6 bases, leaving 8 bases of the junction unmatched. CDR1 and CDR2 (germline): ENHRY, SYGVKD. The CDR3: CAISPGTSGRWYEQYF. The CDR3 region has the DNA TGTGCCATCAGCCCCGGGACTAGCGGGAGATGGTACGAGCAGTACTTC.

The J gene is TRBJ2-1, the V gene TRBV27; TRBD2 might be the D (5 bases). CDR1 and CDR2 from the germline V gene are MNHEY and SMNVEV (reference sequence). The CDR3 length is 17 residues. Deletions cut 5 bases from V and 0 bases from J, with 17 bases between. Here the CDR3 DNA reads TGTGCCAGCAGTCAACCGCGGGCAGGTGGCTCCTACAATGAGCAGTTCTTC. This gives the protein CASSQPRAGGSYNEQFF.

There are a few counts of this clonotype. The CDR3 bases are TGTGCCAGCAGCGTAGGACTAGCGGGAGCCCCCTCCTACAATGAGCAGTTCTTC. This codes for CASSVGLAGAPSYNEQFF. The gene calls are TRBV9 and TRBJ2-1; TRBD2 matches 12 bases. J gave up 0 bases and V 0 bases, and 4 bases lay outside the gene matches. The CDR3 spans 18 residues. Germline V lookup: CDR1 SGDLS, CDR2 YYNGEE.

There are many counts of this clonotype. The CDR3 region has the DNA TGTGCCAGCAGCTTAGGGGGTAAAAACATTCAGTACTTC. It is translated as CASSLGGKNIQYF. The chain joins TRBV7-9 to TRBJ2-4; D remains unclear. This CDR3 has 13 amino acids. Germline V gives CDR1 SEHNR, CDR2 FQNEAQ (reference sequence). Trimming pared 1 base from V and 4 bases from J, leaving 5 bases between. Supplemented by reference TRBV7-9 and TRBJ2-4, the full variable domain reads DTGVSQNPRHKITKRGQNVTFRCDPISEHNRLYWYRQTLGQGPEFLTYFQNEAQLEKSRLLSDRFSAERPKGSFSTLEIQRTEQGDSAMYLCASSLGGKNIQYFGAGTRLSVL.

CDR3 loop: CASSLSGPSFTGELFF. In DNA, the CDR3 is TGTGCCAGCAGCTTGTCCGGCCCTAGCTTCACCGGGGAGCTGTTTTTT. The J gene is TRBJ2-2, the V gene TRBV5-6, with a tentative D call TRBD2 (5 bases). Germline CDR1 and CDR2: SGHDT and YYEEEE. V was trimmed by 1 base and J by 4 bases, leaving 14 bases between them. This CDR3 region has 16 residues.

The sample holds many counts of this clonotype. The rearrangement links TRBV12-3 or TRBV12-4 to TRBJ1-5, with 9 bases matching TRBD1. This CDR3 is 12 amino acids long. Trimming removed 8 bases from V and 4 bases from J; junction bases left unmatched: 0. CDR3 sequence: CASGQGNQPQHF. CDR3 bases: TGTGCCAGCGGACAGGGGAATCAGCCCCAGCATTTT.

The J gene is TRBJ2-3, the V gene TRBV6-5; D gene uncertain. The CDR3 consists of 15 residues. CDR1 is MNHEY, CDR2 SVGAGI, per germline. V dropped 0 bases and J dropped 5 bases, with 12 bases sitting between them. The CDR3 DNA is TGTGCCAGCAGTTACTCGATTGGTGGGAAAGATACGCAGTATTTT. The encoded protein is CASSYSIGGKDTQYF.

In this sample, this clonotype turned up a few times. This sequence joins TRBV3-1 and TRBJ2-1; 10 bases map to TRBD2. V shed 4 bases and J 10 bases; nucleotides not matched to a gene: 10. Germline CDR1 is LGHDT and CDR2 is YNNKEL (reference sequence). The CDR3 has 15 residues. The CDR3 protein is CASSPFGTSEGEQFF. The CDR3 DNA follows: TGTGCCAGCAGCCCGTTCGGGACTAGCGAAGGAGAGCAGTTCTTC.

This chain connects TRBV5-1 to TRBJ2-7; D remains ambiguous. V lost 5 bases and J lost 3, with 12 bases in between. There are 13 residues in the CDR3. Germline V lookup: CDR1 SGHRS, CDR2 YFSETQ. This CDR3 reads CASRARVGYEQYF. The CDR3 DNA follows: TGCGCCAGCAGGGCTAGAGTGGGCTACGAGCAGTACTTC.

There are many counts of this clonotype. This chain uses TRBV4-1 with TRBJ2-7; TRBD2 is a possible D gene (5 bases). The germline V gene has CDR1 MGHRA and CDR2 YSYEKL. The CDR3 covers 13 residues. V lost 3 bases and J lost 2, with 8 bases in between. For the CDR3, the DNA is TGCGCCAGCAGCCACCGACTAACCTACGAGCAGTACTTC. Encoded protein: CASSHRLTYEQYF.

This clonotype has just a few counts. V is TRBV11-3 and J is TRBJ2-7; 7 positions agree with TRBD1. The CDR3 has 15 amino acids. Germline V gene sequence: CDR1 SGHNT, CDR2 YENEEA. V was clipped by 2 bases and J by 3 bases; unmatched bases: 7. CDR3 protein: CASSLIQGILYEQYV. The CDR3 DNA follows: TGTGCCAGCAGCTTAATACAGGGGATCCTCTACGAGCAGTACGTC.

This chain links TRBV12-3 or TRBV12-4 with TRBJ2-3; D is ambiguous. The CDR3 totals 14 residues. Trimming took 5 bases from V and 3 from J, leaving 12 bases between them. The CDR3 region has the DNA TGTGCCAGCAGTCCCCCGTGGCTTACAGATACGCAGTATTTT. Its translation: CASSPPWLTDTQYF.

This clonotype was counted many times. V gene TRBV27 combines with J gene TRBJ2-1; 14 bases are shared with TRBD2. CDR1 MNHEY and CDR2 SMNVEV come from the germline V gene (reference sequence). V lost 5 bases and J lost 7; bases outside the gene matches: 7. The CDR3 covers 16 residues. The DNA of the CDR3 is TGTGCCAGCAGTACCCGCGGACTAGCGGGAGGTAATGAGCAGTTCTTC. Translated: CASSTRGLAGGNEQFF.

V and J are TRBV9 and TRBJ2-2; D is uncertain. Trimming took off 3 bases at V and 4 bases at J, with 10 bases between the two ends. The CDR3 has 14 residues. Germline loops: CDR1 SGDLS, CDR2 YYNGEE. The CDR3 reads CASSATETTGELFF. The CDR3, as DNA: TGTGCCAGCAGCGCCACAGAAACCACCGGGGAGCTGTTTTTT.

The chain couples TRBV29-1 to TRBJ2-2; 7 nucleotides match TRBD1. The CDR3 runs to 13 residues. Germline V gives CDR1 SQVTM, CDR2 ANQGSEA. J lost 7 bases, V lost 7 bases, and 9 bases had no gene match. The CDR3 is CSGQGRLNGELFF. The CDR3 bases are TGCAGCGGACAGGGCCGGCTTAACGGGGAGCTGTTTTTT.